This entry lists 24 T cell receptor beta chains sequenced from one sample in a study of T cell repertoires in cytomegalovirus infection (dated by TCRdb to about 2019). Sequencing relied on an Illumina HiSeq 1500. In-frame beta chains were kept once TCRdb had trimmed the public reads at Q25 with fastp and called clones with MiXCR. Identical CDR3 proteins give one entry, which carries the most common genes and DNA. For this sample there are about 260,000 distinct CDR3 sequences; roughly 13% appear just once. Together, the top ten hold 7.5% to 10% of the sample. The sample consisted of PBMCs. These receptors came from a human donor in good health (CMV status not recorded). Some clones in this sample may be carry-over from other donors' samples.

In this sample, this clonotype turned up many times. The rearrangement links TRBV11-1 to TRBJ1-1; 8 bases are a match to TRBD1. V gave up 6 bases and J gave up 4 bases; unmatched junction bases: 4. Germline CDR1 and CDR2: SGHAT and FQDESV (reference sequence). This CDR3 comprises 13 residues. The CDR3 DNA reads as TGTGCCAGCAGTTCCGACAGGGGCACTGAAGCTTTCTTT. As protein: CASSSDRGTEAFF.

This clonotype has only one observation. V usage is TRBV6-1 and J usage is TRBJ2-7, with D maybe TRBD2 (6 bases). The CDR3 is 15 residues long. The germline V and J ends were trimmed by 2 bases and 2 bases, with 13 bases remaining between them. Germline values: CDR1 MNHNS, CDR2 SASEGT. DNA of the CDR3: TGTGCCAGCAGTGAAAACGGAGGGTGGACCTACGAGCAGTACTTC. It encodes CASSENGGWTYEQYF.

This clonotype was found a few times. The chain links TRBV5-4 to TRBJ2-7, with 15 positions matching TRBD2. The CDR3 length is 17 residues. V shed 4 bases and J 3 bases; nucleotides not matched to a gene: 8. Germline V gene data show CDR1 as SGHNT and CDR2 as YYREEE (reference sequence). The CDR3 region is CASSEGTSGRRSYEQYF. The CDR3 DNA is TGTGCCAGCAGCGAGGGGACTAGCGGGAGGCGGAGCTACGAGCAGTACTTC.

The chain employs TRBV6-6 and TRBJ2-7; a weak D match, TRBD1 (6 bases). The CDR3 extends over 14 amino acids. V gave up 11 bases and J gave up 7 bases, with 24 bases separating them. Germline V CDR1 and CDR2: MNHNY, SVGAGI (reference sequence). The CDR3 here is CAAKPGHRSGEQYF. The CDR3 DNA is TGTGCCGCAAAGCCGGGACACCGGTCTGGGGAGCAGTACTTC.

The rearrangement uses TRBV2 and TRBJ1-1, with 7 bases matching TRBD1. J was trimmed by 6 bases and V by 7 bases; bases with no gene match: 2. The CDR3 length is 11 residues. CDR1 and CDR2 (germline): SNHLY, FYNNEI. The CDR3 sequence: CASKGAAEAFF. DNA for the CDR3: TGTGCCAGCAAGGGGGCCGCTGAAGCTTTCTTT. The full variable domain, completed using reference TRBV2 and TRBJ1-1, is EPEVTQTPSHQVTQMGQEVILRCVPISNHLYFYWYRQILGQKVEFLVSFYNNEISEKSEIFDDQFSVERPDGSNFTLKIRSTKLEDSAMYFCASKGAAEAFFGQGTRLTVV.

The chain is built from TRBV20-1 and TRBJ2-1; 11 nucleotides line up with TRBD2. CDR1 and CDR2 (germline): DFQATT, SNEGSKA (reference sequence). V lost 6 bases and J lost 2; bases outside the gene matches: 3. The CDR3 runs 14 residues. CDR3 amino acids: CSAIAGGTYNEQFF. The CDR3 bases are TGCAGTGCCATAGCGGGGGGGACCTACAATGAGCAGTTCTTC.

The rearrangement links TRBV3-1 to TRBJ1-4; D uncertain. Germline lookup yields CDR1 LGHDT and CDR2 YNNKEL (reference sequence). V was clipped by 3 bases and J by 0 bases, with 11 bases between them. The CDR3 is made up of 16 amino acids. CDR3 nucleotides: TGTGCCAGCAGCCACCCCACCGAATCAACTAATGAAAAACTGTTTTTT. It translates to CASSHPTESTNEKLFF.

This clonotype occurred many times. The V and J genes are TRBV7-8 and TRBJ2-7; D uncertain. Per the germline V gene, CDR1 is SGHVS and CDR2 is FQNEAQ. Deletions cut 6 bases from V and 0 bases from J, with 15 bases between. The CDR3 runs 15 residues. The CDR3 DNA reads TGTGCCAGCAGTCTAAGGGAAACTGCCTCCTACGAGCAGTACTTC. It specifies CASSLRETASYEQYF.

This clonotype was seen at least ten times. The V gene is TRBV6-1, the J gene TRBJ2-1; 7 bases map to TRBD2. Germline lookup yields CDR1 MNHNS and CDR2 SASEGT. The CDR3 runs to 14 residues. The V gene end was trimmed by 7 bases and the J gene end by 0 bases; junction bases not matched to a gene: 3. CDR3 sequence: CASTASGSYNEQFF. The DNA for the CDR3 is TGTGCCAGCACTGCTAGCGGCTCCTACAATGAGCAGTTCTTC.

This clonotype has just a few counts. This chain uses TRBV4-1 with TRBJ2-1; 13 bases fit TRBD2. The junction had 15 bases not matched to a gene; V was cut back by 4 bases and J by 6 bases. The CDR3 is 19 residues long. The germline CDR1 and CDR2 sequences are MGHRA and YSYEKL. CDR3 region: CASSPLRAVLAGGLNEQFF. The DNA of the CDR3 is TGCGCCAGCAGCCCCCTACGGGCGGTACTAGCGGGAGGGCTCAATGAGCAGTTCTTC.

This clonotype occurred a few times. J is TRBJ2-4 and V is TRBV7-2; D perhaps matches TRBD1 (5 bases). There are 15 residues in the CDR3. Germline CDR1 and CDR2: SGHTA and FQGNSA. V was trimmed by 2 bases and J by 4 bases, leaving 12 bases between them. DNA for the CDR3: TGTGCCAGCAGCTTAAGTAGACAGACAAAAAACATTCAGTACTTC. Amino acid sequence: CASSLSRQTKNIQYF.

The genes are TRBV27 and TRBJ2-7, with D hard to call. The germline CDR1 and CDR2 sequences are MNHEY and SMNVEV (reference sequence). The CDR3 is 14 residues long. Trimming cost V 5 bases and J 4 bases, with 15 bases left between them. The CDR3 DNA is TGTGCCAGCAGTCGGGCAGTGGCCTCATACGAGCAGTACTTC. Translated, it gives CASSRAVASYEQYF.

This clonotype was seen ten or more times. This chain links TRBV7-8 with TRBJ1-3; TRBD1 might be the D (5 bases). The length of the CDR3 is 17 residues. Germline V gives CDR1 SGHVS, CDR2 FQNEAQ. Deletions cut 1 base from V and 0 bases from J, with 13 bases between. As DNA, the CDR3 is TGTGCCAGCAGCTTAGTGGCGGGGGACCTCTCTGGAAACACCATATATTTT. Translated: CASSLVAGDLSGNTIYF. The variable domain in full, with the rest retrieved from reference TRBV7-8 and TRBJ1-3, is GAGVSQSPRYKVAKRGQDVALRCDPISGHVSLFWYQQALGQGPEFLTYFQNEAQLDKSGLPSDRFFAERPEGSVSTLKIQRTQQEDSAVYLCASSLVAGDLSGNTIYFGEGSWLTVV.

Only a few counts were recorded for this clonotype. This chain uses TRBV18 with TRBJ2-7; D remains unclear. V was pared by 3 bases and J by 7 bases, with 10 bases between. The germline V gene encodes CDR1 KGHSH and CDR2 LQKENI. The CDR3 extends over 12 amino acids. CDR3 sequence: CASSPLTLEQYF. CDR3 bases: TGTGCCAGCTCACCTCTGACGTTAGAGCAGTACTTC.

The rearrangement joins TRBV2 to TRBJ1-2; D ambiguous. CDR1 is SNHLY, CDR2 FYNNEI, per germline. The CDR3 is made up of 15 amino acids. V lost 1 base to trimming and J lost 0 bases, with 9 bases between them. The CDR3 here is CASSEDVRTNYGYTF. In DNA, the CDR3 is TGTGCCAGCAGTGAAGATGTCAGGACTAACTATGGCTACACCTTC.

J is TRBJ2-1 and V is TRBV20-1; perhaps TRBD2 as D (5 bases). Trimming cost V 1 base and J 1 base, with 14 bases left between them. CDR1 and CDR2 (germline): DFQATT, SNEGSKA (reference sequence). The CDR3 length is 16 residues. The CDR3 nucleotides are TGCAGTGCTAGAGCGGGCGGGCCGACTTCCTACAATGAGCAGTTCTTC. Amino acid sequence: CSARAGGPTSYNEQFF.

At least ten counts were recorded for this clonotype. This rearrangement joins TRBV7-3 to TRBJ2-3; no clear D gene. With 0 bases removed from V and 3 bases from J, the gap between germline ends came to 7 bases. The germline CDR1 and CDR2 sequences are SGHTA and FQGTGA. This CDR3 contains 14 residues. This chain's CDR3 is CASSLTGPTDTQYF. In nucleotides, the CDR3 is TGTGCCAGCAGCTTAACCGGACCAACAGATACGCAGTATTTT. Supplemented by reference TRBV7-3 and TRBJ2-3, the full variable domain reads GAGVSQTPSNKVTEKGKYVELRCDPISGHTALYWYRQSLGQGPEFLIYFQGTGAADDSGLPNDRFFAVRPEGSVSTLKIQRTERGDSAVYLCASSLTGPTDTQYFGPGTRLTVL.

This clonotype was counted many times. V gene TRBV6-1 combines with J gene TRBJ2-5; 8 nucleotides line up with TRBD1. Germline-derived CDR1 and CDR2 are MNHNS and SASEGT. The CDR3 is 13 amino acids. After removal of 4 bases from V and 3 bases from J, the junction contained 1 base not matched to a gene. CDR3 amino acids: CASSGTGKETQYF. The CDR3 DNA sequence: TGTGCCAGCAGTGGGACAGGGAAAGAGACCCAGTACTTC.

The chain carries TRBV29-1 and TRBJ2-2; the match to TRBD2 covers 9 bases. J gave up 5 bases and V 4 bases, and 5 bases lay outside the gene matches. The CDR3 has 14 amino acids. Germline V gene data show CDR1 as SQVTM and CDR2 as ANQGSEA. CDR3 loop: CSVGSLAGTGELFF. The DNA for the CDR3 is TGCAGCGTTGGAAGCCTAGCGGGAACCGGGGAGCTGTTTTTT.

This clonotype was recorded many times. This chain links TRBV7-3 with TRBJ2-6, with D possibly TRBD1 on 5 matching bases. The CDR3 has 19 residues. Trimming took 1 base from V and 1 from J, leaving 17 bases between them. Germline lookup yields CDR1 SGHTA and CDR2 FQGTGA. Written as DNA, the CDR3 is TGTGCCAGCAGCTTAATGGGGCAGGGCCTGGGGTCTGGGGCCAACGTCCTGACTTTC. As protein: CASSLMGQGLGSGANVLTF.

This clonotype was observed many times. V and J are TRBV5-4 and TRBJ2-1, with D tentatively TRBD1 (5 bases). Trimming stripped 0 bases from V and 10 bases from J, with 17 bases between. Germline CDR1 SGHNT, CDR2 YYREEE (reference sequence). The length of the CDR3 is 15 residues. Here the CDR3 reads CASSLDRFTGNEQFF. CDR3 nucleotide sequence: TGTGCCAGCAGCTTGGACAGGTTCACTGGGAACGAGCAGTTCTTC.

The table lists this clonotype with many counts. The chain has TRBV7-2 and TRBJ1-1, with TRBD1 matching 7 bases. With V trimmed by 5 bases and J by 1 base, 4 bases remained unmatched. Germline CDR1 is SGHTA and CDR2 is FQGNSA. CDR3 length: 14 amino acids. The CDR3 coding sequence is TGTGCCAGCAGCGGGTCAGGGGGGAACACTGAAGCTTTCTTT. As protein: CASSGSGGNTEAFF. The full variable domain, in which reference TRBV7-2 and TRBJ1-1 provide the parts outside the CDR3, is GAGVSQSPSNKVTEKGKDVELRCDPISGHTALYWYRQSLGQGLEFLIYFQGNSAPDKSGLPSDRFSAERTGGSVSTLTIQRTQQEDSAVYLCASSGSGGNTEAFFGQGTRLTVV.

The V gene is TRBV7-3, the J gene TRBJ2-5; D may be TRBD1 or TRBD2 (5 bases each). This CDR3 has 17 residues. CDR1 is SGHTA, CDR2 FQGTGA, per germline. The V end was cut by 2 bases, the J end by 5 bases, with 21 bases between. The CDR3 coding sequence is TGTGCCAGCAGCTTATACGGGGCGGCGGCTGTGGGGGAGACCCAGTACTTC. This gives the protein CASSLYGAAAVGETQYF.

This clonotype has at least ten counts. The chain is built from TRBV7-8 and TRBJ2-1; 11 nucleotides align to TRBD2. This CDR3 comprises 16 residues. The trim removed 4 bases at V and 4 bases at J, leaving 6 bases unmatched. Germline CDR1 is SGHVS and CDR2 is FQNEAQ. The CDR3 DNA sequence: TGTGCCAGCAGCTCTACTTCTAGCGGGAGGTACAATGAGCAGTTCTTC. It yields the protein CASSSTSSGRYNEQFF. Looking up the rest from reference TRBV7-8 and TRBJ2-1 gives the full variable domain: GAGVSQSPRYKVAKRGQDVALRCDPISGHVSLFWYQQALGQGPEFLTYFQNEAQLDKSGLPSDRFFAERPEGSVSTLKIQRTQQEDSAVYLCASSSTSSGRYNEQFFGPGTRLTVL.